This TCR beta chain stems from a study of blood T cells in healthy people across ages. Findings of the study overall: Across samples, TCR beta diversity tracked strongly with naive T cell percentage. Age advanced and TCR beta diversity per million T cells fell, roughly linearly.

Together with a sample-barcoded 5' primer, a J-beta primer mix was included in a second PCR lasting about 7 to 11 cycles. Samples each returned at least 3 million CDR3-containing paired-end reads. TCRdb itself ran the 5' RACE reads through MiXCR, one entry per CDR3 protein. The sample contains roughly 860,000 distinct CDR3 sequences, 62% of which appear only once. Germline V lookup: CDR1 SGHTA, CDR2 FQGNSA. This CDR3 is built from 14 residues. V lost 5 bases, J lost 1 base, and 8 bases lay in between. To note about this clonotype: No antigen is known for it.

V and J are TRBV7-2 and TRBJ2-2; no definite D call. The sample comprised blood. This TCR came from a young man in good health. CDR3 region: CASSRLMNTGELFF. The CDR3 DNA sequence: TGTGCCAGCAGCAGACTGATGAACACCGGGGAGCTGTTTTTT. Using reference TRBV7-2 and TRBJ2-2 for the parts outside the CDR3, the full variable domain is GAGVSQSPSNKVTEKGKDVELRCDPISGHTALYWYRQSLGQGLEFLIYFQGNSAPDKSGLPSDRFSAERTGGSVSTLTIQRTQQEDSAVYLCASSRLMNTGELFFGEGSRLTVL.